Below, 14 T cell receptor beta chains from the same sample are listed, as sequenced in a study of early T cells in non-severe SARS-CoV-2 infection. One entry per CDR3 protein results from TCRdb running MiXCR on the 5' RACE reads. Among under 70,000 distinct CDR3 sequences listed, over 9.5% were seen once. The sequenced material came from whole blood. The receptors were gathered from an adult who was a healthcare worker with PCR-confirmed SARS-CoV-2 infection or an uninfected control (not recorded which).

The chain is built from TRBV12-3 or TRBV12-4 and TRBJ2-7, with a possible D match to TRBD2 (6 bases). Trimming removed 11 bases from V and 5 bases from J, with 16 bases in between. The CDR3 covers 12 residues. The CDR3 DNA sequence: TGTGCCTCCCGGACGGACTATGACGAGCAGTACTTC. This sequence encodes CASRTDYDEQYF.

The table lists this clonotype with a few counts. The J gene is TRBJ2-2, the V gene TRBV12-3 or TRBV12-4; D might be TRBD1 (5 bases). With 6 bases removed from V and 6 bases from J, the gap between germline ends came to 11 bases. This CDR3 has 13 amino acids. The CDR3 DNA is TGTGCCAGCAGACCCAGGGCTTCCGGGGAGCTGTTTTTT. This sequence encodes CASRPRASGELFF.

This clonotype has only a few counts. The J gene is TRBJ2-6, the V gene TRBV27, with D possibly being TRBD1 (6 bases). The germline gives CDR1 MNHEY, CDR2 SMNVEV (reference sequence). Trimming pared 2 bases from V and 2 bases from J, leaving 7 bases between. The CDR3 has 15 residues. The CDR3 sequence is CASSLNRAGANVLTF. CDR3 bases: TGTGCCAGCAGTTTAAACAGGGCTGGGGCCAACGTCCTGACTTTC.

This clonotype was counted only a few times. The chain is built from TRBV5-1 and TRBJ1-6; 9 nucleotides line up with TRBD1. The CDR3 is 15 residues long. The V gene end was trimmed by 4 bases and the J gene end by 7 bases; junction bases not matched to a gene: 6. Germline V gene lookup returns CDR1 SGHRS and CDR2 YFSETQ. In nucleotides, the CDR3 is TGCGCCAGCAGCGGGGGACAGGGCGGGAATTCACCCCTCCACTTT. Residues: CASSGGQGGNSPLHF.

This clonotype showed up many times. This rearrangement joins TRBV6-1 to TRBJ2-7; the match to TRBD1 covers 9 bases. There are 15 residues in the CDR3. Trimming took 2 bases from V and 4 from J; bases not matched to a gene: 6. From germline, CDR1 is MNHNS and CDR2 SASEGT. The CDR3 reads CASSERVTGGYEQYF. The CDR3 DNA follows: TGTGCCAGCAGTGAAAGAGTGACAGGGGGTTACGAGCAGTACTTC.

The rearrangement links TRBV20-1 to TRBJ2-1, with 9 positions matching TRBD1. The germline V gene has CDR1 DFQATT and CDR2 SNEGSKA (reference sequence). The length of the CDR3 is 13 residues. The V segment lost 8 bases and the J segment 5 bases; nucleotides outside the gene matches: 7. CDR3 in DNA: TGCAGTAAAACAGGGGGCTTCCACAATGAGCAGTTCTTC. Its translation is CSKTGGFHNEQFF.

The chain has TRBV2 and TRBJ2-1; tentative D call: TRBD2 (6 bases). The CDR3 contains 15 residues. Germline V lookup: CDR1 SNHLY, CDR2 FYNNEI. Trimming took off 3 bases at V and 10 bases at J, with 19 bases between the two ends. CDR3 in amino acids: CASSEGGGRTSEQFF. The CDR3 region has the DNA TGTGCCAGCAGTGAGGGCGGAGGGAGAACATCCGAGCAGTTCTTC.

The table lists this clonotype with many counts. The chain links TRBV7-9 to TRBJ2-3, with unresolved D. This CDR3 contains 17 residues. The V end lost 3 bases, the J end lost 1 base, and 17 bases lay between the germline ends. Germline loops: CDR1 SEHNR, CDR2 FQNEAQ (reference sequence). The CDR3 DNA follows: TGTGCCAGCAGCTTTTCTGGTACAAGGATTGGCACAGATACGCAGTATTTT. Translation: CASSFSGTRIGTDTQYF.

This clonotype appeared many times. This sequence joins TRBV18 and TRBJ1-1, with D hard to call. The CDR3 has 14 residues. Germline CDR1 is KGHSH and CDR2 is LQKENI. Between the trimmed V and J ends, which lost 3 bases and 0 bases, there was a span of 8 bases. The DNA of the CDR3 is TGTGCCAGCTCACCGGGCCAAATGAACACTGAAGCTTTCTTT. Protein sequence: CASSPGQMNTEAFF.

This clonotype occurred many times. DNA for the CDR3: TGCAGCGTTCCAGGTGGAGACTTGCATGACAGGGTCCTGACTTTC. Protein sequence: CSVPGGDLHDRVLTF. This rearrangement joins TRBV29-1 to TRBJ2-6, with a tentative D call TRBD1 (6 bases). The CDR3 loop spans 15 amino acids. The V and J ends lost 5 bases and 13 bases respectively, with 24 bases between them. The germline V gene has CDR1 SQVTM and CDR2 ANQGSEA.

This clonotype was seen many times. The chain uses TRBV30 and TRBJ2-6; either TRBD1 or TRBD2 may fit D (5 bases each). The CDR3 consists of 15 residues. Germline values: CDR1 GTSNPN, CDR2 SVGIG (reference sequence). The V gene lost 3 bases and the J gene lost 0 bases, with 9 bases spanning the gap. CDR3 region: CAWSWDPSGANVLTF. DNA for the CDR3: TGTGCCTGGAGCTGGGACCCCTCTGGGGCCAACGTCCTGACTTTC.

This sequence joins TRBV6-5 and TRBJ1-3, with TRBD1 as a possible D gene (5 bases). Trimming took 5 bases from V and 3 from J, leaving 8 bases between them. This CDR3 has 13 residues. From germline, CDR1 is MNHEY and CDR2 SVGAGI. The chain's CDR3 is CASSGDFGNTIYF. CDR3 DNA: TGTGCCAGCAGTGGGGACTTTGGAAACACCATATATTTT.

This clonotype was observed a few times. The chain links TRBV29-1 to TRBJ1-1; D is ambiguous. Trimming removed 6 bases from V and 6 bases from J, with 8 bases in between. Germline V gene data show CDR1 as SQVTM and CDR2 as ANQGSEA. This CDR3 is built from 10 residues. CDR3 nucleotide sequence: TGCAGCGTGGTAGAGGCTGAAGCTTTCTTT. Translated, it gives CSVVEAEAFF.

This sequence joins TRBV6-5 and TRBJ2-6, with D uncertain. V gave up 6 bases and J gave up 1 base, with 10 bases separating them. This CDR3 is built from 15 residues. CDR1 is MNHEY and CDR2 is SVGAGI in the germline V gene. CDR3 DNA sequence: TGTGCCAGCAGCCGAGATCTATCTGGGGCCAACGTCCTGACTTTC. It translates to CASSRDLSGANVLTF.